The 2 T cell receptor beta chains below were found in one sample sequenced in a study of blood T cell repertoires in COVID-19. Method: immunoSEQ multiplex PCR; TCRdb's copy keeps in-frame clones and lacks some. The table has some 83,000 clones, almost 85% seen once. The source material was peripheral blood. These receptors were collected from a man in his fifties with acute or convalescent COVID-19.

V and J are TRBV9 and TRBJ1-2, with 7 bases lining up with TRBD1. Trimming removed 0 bases from V and 14 bases from J; junction bases left unmatched: 13. CDR3 length equals 14 residues. Germline-derived CDR1 and CDR2 are SGDLS and YYNGEE. As DNA, the CDR3 is TGTGCCAGCAGCGTAGGCTTAGGACAGGCCTTTGAAACCTTC. Translated, it gives CASSVGLGQAFETF.

The chain links TRBV6-5 to TRBJ2-6, with D tentatively TRBD2 (5 bases). Trimming took 8 bases from V and 1 from J, leaving 6 bases between them. The CDR3 covers 13 residues. Germline CDR1 is MNHEY and CDR2 is SVGAGI. In nucleotides, the CDR3 is TGTGCCAGCGGGGAGTCTGGGGCCAACGTCCTGACTTTC. This translates into CASGESGANVLTF.